Below, 18 T cell receptor beta chains from the same sample are listed, as sequenced in a study of response to subunit inactivated influenza vaccine. TCRdb re-derived calls from the RT-PCR reads in MiXCR, one entry per CDR3 protein. The data contain around 540,000 distinct CDR3 sequences, around 11% of them singletons. The specimen was PBMCs from blood, collected on the day of vaccination. The source is a man aged 45-65 years who received an inactivated influenza vaccine.

The V gene is TRBV20-1, the J gene TRBJ2-7; TRBD1 is a possible D gene (5 bases). CDR1 and CDR2 (germline): DFQATT, SNEGSKA (reference sequence). Deletions cut 5 bases from V and 3 bases from J, with 8 bases between. The CDR3 length is 11 residues. The DNA for the CDR3 is TGCAGTGCTTCCAGGGACTACGAGCAGTACTTC. Translation gives CSASRDYEQYF.

The genes are TRBV3-1 and TRBJ2-5; 8 bases line up with TRBD2. Looked up from germline, CDR1 is LGHDT and CDR2 is YNNKEL (reference sequence). The V gene end was trimmed by 4 bases and the J gene end by 4 bases; junction bases not matched to a gene: 8. The length of the CDR3 is 15 residues. CDR3 bases: TGTGCCAGCAGCCGGAACAGCGGGGGAAGAGAGACCCAGTACTTC. Translating gives CASSRNSGGRETQYF.

This clonotype has just a few counts. V and J are TRBV20-1 and TRBJ2-1; D is possibly TRBD2 (6 bases). The V end was cut by 3 bases, the J end by 3 bases, with 12 bases between. The CDR3 has 14 residues. Germline CDR1 and CDR2: DFQATT and SNEGSKA (reference sequence). In nucleotides, the CDR3 is TGCAGTGCTAGGGGGGGACGCTTCTACAATGAGCAGTTCTTC. Translation: CSARGGRFYNEQFF.

This rearrangement joins TRBV5-1 to TRBJ2-1; D is uncertain. The CDR3 length is 14 residues. In germline, CDR1 is SGHRS, CDR2 YFSETQ. V was shortened by 0 bases and J by 7 bases, with 11 bases between the two germline ends. CDR3 sequence reads: CASSLGMGVNEQFF. CDR3 sequence (DNA): TGCGCCAGCAGCTTGGGGATGGGTGTTAATGAGCAGTTCTTC.

This clonotype has a handful of counts. The V gene is TRBV7-2, the J gene TRBJ1-5; TRBD1 matches 7 bases. This CDR3 is built from 15 residues. The germline V gene has CDR1 SGHTA and CDR2 FQGNSA. Trimming cost V 5 bases and J 5 bases; bases outside gene matches: 9. The CDR3 bases are TGTGCCAGCAGCCCAAAGGTAGGGGGCTATCAGCCCCAGCATTTT. Translated: CASSPKVGGYQPQHF.

This chain joins TRBV20-1 and TRBJ2-7; D not resolved. V was trimmed by 2 bases and J by 3 bases, leaving 11 bases between them. CDR3 length equals 13 residues. The V gene's germline CDR1 is DFQATT and CDR2 SNEGSKA (reference sequence). The CDR3 nucleotides are TGCAGTGCTAGACGTAAGAGCAGCTACGAGCAGTACTTC. Amino acid sequence: CSARRKSSYEQYF.

The chain employs TRBV18 and TRBJ2-7; TRBD1 might be the D (8 bases). The CDR3 extends over 14 amino acids. Between the trimmed V and J ends, which lost 6 bases and 6 bases, there was a span of 18 bases. CDR1 and CDR2 from the germline V gene are KGHSH and LQKENI. Here the CDR3 DNA reads TGTGCCAGCTCCACCCAGACAGGGGAGGGCGAGCAGTACTTC. Translation: CASSTQTGEGEQYF.

On this clonotype: Its ends do not fully match the called genes, so a read error is possible. The rearrangement links TRBV5-6 to TRBJ2-1; D not resolved. Germline V gene lookup returns CDR1 SGHDT and CDR2 YYEEEE. This CDR3 contains 12 residues. CDR3 coding DNA: TGTGCCAGCAGATTGGAATCTAATGAGCAGTTCTTC. Protein: CASRLESNEQFF.

The V call is TRBV9, the J call TRBJ2-7; possibly TRBD2 for D (6 bases). CDR1 is SGDLS and CDR2 is YYNGEE in the germline V gene. CDR3 length equals 14 residues. The germline V and J ends were trimmed by 3 bases and 2 bases, with 12 bases remaining between them. In DNA, the CDR3 is TGTGCCAGCAGCGGGAGTAGCGGAACCTACGAGCAGTACTTC. Encoded protein: CASSGSSGTYEQYF. Combining the CDR3 with reference TRBV9 and TRBJ2-7 gives the whole variable domain DSGVTQTPKHLITATGQRVTLRCSPRSGDLSVYWYQQSLDQGLQFLIQYYNGEERAKGNILERFSAQQFPDLHSELNLSSLELGDSALYFCASSGSSGTYEQYFGPGTRLTVT.

The chain is built from TRBV15 and TRBJ2-7; TRBD2 is a possible D gene (6 bases). Germline CDR1 reads LNHNV; CDR2 reads YYDKDF (reference sequence). The CDR3 consists of 14 residues. V dropped 2 bases and J dropped 0 bases, with 8 bases sitting between them. The CDR3 sequence is CATSRRRDSYEQYF. CDR3 coding DNA: TGTGCCACCAGCAGACGGCGGGACTCCTACGAGCAGTACTTC. Variable domain in full (rest from reference TRBV15 and TRBJ2-7): DAMVIQNPRYQVTQFGKPVTLSCSQTLNHNVMYWYQQKSSQAPKLLFHYYDKDFNNEADTPDNFQSRRPNTSFCFLDIRSPGLGDTAMYLCATSRRRDSYEQYFGPGTRLTVT.

This clonotype has a handful of counts. The J gene is TRBJ2-1, the V gene TRBV5-1; no definite D call. With 3 bases removed from V and 4 bases from J, the gap between germline ends came to 17 bases. Germline V gene sequence: CDR1 SGHRS, CDR2 YFSETQ. The CDR3 is 16 amino acids. The CDR3 DNA follows: TGCGCCAGCAGCTGGCAGCCTCTTGAGGAATACAATGAGCAGTTCTTC. It yields the protein CASSWQPLEEYNEQFF.

The CDR3 coding sequence is TGTGCCAGCAGCTTACAGGGGGCGACCCTCCACTTT. It encodes CASSLQGATLHF. V gene TRBV5-8 combines with J gene TRBJ1-6; 9 nucleotides line up with TRBD1. This CDR3 is 12 amino acids long. Germline V CDR1 and CDR2: SGHTS, YDEGEE. Trimming removed 2 bases from V and 14 bases from J; junction bases left unmatched: 2.

In its sample, this clonotype was seen a few times. The chain combines TRBV20-1 with TRBJ2-7; D remains unclear. The CDR3 spans 14 residues. Germline CDR1 is DFQATT and CDR2 is SNEGSKA (reference sequence). The V end was cut by 0 bases, the J end by 3 bases, with 12 bases between. This chain's CDR3 is CSARDVAGGYEQYF. In DNA form, the CDR3 reads TGCAGTGCTAGAGATGTAGCAGGCGGCTACGAGCAGTACTTC.

The rearrangement links TRBV20-1 to TRBJ2-5; D not certain. Germline loops: CDR1 DFQATT, CDR2 SNEGSKA (reference sequence). The CDR3 has 16 residues. V lost 5 bases to trimming and J lost 0 bases, with 19 bases between them. CDR3 loop: CSAPQVRAAYQETQYF. The CDR3 DNA reads as TGCAGTGCTCCGCAGGTCCGGGCAGCGTACCAAGAGACCCAGTACTTC.

This clonotype was counted at least ten times. The V gene is TRBV7-2, the J gene TRBJ2-2; weak D call: TRBD1 (5 bases). Germline loops: CDR1 SGHTA, CDR2 FQGNSA. V gave up 3 bases and J gave up 2 bases, with 10 bases separating them. The length of the CDR3 is 15 residues. The CDR3 reads CASSLGLLNTGELFF. CDR3 nucleotide sequence: TGTGCCAGCAGCTTGGGGCTCCTTAACACCGGGGAGCTGTTTTTT. Full variable domain (remainder filled in from reference TRBV7-2 and TRBJ2-2): GAGVSQSPSNKVTEKGKDVELRCDPISGHTALYWYRQSLGQGLEFLIYFQGNSAPDKSGLPSDRFSAERTGGSVSTLTIQRTQQEDSAVYLCASSLGLLNTGELFFGEGSRLTVL.

The chain uses TRBV29-1 and TRBJ2-3; D assignment may be TRBD1 or TRBD2 (5 bases each). Trimming cost V 8 bases and J 0 bases, with 15 bases left between them. Germline values: CDR1 SQVTM, CDR2 ANQGSEA. The CDR3 spans 14 residues. This CDR3 reads CSTSGDPSTDTQYF. The CDR3 coding sequence is TGCAGCACCAGTGGGGACCCTAGCACAGATACGCAGTATTTT.

The V call is TRBV30, the J call TRBJ2-3; D might be TRBD2 (6 bases). The CDR3 is made up of 15 amino acids. Trimming stripped 4 bases from V and 4 bases from J, with 18 bases between. The germline CDR1 and CDR2 sequences are GTSNPN and SVGIG (reference sequence). The CDR3: CAWTRGTLRADTQYF. The CDR3, as DNA: TGTGCCTGGACTCGGGGGACTCTACGGGCAGATACGCAGTATTTT.

The chain combines TRBV28 with TRBJ1-5; TRBD1 is a possible D gene (5 bases). The CDR3 is 14 amino acids. The V gene lost 4 bases and the J gene lost 5 bases, with 12 bases spanning the gap. Germline CDR1 is MDHEN and CDR2 is SYDVKM. The CDR3 bases are TGTGCCAGCAGTTCTCAGGGTGGGGATCAGCCCCAGCATTTT. Protein sequence: CASSSQGGDQPQHF.